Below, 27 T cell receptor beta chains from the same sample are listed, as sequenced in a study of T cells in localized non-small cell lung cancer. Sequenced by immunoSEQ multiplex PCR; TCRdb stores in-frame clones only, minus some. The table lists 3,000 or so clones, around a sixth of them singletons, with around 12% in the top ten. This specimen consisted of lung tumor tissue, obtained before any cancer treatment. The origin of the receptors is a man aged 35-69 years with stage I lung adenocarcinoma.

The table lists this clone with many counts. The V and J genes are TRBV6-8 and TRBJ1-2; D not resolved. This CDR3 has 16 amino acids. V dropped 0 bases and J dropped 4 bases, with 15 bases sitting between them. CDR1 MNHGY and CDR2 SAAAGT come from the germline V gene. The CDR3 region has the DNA TGTGCCAGCAGTTACTCGACTCAGGTTACCATCTATGGCTACACCTTC. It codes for CASSYSTQVTIYGYTF.

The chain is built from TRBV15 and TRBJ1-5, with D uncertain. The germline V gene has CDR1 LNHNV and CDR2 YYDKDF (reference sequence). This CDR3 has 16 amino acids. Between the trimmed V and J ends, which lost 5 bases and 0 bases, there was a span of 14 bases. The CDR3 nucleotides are TGTGCCACCAGCCCTACTGGGATACGTAGCAATCAGCCCCAGCATTTT. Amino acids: CATSPTGIRSNQPQHF.

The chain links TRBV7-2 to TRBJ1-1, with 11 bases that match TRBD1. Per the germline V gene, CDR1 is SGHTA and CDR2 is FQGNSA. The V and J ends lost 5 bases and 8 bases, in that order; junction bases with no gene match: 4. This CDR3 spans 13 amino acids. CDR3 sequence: CASSPDRGQEAFF. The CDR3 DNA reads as TGTGCCAGCAGCCCGGACAGGGGGCAAGAAGCTTTCTTT.

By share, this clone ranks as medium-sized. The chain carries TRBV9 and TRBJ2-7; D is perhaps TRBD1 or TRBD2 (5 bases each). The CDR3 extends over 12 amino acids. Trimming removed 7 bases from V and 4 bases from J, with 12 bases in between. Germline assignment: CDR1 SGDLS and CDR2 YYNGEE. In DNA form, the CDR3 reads TGTGCCAGCGGGACGGATTTGTACGAGCAGTACTTC. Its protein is CASGTDLYEQYF.

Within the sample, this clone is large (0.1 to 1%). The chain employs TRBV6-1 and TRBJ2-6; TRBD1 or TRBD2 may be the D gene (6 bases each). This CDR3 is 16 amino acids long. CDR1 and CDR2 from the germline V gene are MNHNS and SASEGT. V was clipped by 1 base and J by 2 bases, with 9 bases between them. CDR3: CASSEEGGTGANVLTF. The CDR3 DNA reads TGTGCCAGCAGTGAAGAGGGGGGAACTGGGGCCAACGTCCTGACTTTC.

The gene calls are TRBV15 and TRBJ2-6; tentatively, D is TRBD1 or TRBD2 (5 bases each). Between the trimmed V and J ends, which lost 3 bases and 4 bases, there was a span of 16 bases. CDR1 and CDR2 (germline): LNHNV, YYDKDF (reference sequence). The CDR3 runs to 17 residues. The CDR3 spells CATSRDYEGLGANVLTF. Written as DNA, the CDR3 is TGTGCCACCAGCAGGGATTACGAGGGGCTAGGGGCCAACGTCCTGACTTTC.

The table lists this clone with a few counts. Here the CDR3 reads CASSESPGGYEQYV. For the CDR3, the DNA is TGCGCCAGCAGTGAGTCGCCGGGGGGCTACGAGCAGTACGTC. The gene calls are TRBV10-2 and TRBJ2-7; 7 positions agree with TRBD2. This CDR3 has 14 amino acids. V lost 0 bases and J lost 3; bases outside the gene matches: 2. Looked up from germline, CDR1 is WSHSY and CDR2 is SAAADI.

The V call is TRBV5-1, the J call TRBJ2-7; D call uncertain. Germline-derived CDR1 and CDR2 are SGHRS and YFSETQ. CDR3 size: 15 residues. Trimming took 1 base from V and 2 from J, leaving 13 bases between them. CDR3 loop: CASSLSKRRPYEQYV. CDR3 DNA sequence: TGCGCCAGCAGCTTGTCTAAACGCAGGCCCTACGAGCAGTACGTC.

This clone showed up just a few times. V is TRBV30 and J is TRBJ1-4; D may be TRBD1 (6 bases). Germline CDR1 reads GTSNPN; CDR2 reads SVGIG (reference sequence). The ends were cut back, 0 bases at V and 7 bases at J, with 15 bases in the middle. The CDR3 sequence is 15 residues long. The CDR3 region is CAWSVGNTGPEKLFF. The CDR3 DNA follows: TGTGCCTGGAGTGTCGGGAATACAGGGCCTGAAAAACTGTTTTTT.

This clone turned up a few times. DNA of the CDR3: TGTGCCAGCAGCATGGGACCCCTTAACACTGAAGCTTTCTTT. It yields the protein CASSMGPLNTEAFF. The chain carries TRBV9 and TRBJ1-1, with D possibly being TRBD1 (5 bases). CDR3 length equals 14 residues. Germline lookup yields CDR1 SGDLS and CDR2 YYNGEE. The V end was cut by 4 bases, the J end by 2 bases, with 12 bases between.

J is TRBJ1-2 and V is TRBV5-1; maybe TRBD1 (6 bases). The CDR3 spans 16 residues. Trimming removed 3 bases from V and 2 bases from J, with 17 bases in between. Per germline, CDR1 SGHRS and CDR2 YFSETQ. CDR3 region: CASSSVTGFGNYGYTF. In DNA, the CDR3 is TGCGCCAGCAGCTCCGTTACAGGGTTCGGGAACTATGGCTACACCTTC.

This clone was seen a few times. DNA of the CDR3: TGCGCCAGCAGCCAAGTGGGCTCTGGAAACACCATATATTTT. It codes for CASSQVGSGNTIYF. The chain carries TRBV4-1 and TRBJ1-3; no clear D. The CDR3 is 14 residues long. Deletions cut 1 base from V and 0 bases from J, with 4 bases between. The germline gives CDR1 MGHRA, CDR2 YSYEKL.

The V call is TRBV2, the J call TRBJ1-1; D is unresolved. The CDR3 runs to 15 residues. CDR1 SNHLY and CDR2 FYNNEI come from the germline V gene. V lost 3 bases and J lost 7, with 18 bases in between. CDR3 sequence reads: CASSEWEVPYSEAFF. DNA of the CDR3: TGTGCCAGCAGTGAGTGGGAGGTACCGTACAGTGAAGCTTTCTTT.

This chain's CDR3 is CASWRVGTEAFF. In DNA form, the CDR3 reads TGTGCCAGCTGGAGGGTAGGGACTGAAGCTTTCTTT. The rearrangement joins TRBV6-8 to TRBJ1-1; D gene uncertain. V lost 8 bases and J lost 5, with 12 bases in between. CDR1 and CDR2 (germline): MNHGY, SAAAGT. The CDR3 length is 12 residues.

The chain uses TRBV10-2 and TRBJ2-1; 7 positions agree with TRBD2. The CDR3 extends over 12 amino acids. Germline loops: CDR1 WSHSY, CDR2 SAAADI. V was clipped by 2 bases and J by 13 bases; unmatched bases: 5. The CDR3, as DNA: TGCGCCAGCAGTGAGACTAGCGCCCGTCAGTTCTTC. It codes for CASSETSARQFF.

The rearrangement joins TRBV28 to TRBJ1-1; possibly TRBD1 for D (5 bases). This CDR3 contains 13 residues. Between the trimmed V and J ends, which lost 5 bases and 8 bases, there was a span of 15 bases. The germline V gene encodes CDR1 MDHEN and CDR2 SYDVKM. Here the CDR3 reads CASSRAGLSEAFF. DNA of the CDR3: TGTGCCAGCAGTCGAGCAGGGCTCTCAGAAGCTTTCTTT.

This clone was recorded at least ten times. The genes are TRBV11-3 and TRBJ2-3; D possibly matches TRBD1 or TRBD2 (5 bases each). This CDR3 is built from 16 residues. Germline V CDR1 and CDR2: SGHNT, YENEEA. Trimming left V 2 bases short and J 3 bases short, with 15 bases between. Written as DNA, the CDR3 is TGTGCCAGCAGCTTACAGGGCCGAGGCGGGACAGATACGCAGTATTTT. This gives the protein CASSLQGRGGTDTQYF. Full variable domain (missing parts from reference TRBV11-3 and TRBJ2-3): EAGVVQSPRYKIIEKKQPVAFWCNPISGHNTLYWYLQNLGQGPELLIRYENEEAVDDSQLPKDRFSAERLKGVDSTLKIQPAELGDSAVYLCASSLQGRGGTDTQYFGPGTRLTVL.

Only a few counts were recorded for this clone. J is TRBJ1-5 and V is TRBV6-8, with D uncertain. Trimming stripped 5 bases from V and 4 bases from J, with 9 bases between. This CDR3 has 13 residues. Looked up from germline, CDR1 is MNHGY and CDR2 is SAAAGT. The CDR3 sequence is CASSTGVNQPQHF. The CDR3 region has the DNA TGTGCCAGCAGTACTGGAGTGAATCAGCCCCAGCATTTT.

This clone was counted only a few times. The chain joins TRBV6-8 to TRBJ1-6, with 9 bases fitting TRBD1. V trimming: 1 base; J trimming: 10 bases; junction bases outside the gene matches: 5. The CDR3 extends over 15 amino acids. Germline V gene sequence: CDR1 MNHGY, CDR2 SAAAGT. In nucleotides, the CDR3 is TGTGCCAGCAGTTACTTACAGGGGGCAGAGTCACCCCTCCACTTT. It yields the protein CASSYLQGAESPLHF.

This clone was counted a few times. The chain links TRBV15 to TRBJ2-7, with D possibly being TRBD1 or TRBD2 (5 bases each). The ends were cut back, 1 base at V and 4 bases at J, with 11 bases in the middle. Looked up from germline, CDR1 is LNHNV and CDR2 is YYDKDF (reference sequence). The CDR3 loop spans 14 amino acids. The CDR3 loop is CATSRGDRLYEQYF. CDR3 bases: TGTGCCACCAGCAGAGGGGACCGATTATACGAGCAGTACTTC.

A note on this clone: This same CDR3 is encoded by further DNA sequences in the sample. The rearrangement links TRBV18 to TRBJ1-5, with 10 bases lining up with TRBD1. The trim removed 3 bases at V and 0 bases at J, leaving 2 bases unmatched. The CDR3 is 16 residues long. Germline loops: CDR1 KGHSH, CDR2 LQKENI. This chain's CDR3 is CASSPGQGISNQPQHF. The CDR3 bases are TGTGCCAGCTCACCGGGACAGGGGATTAGCAATCAGCCCCAGCATTTT.

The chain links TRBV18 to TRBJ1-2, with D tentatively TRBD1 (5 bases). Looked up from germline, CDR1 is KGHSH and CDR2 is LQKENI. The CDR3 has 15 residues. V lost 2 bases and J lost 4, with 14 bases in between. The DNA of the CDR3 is TGTGCCAGCTCACCATCTCAGGGTGGTGGCTATGGCTACACCTTC. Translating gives CASSPSQGGGYGYTF.

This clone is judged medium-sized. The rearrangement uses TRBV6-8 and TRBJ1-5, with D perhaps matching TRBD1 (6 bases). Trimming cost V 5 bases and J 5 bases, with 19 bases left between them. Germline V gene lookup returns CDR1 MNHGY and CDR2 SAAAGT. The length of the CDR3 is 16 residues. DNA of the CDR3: TGTGCCAGCAGTGCCCCTCCAGGGGTAAGCGATCAGCCCCAGCATTTT. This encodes CASSAPPGVSDQPQHF.

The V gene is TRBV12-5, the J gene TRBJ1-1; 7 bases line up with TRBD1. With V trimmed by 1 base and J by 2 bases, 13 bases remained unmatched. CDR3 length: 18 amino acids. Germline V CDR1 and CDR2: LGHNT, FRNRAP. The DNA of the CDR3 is TGTGCTAGTGGTTTGGGAACAGGGGCTGGAAGGTTTAACACTGAAGCTTTCTTT. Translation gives CASGLGTGAGRFNTEAFF.

In nucleotides, the CDR3 is TGCAGCGTGACAGGGGCTGTTCCGCGCCTTGACCCCTACGAGCAGTACTTC. This codes for CSVTGAVPRLDPYEQYF. The rearrangement joins TRBV29-1 to TRBJ2-7; 8 nucleotides match TRBD1. The CDR3 is 17 residues long. The V gene end was trimmed by 6 bases and the J gene end by 2 bases; junction bases not matched to a gene: 18. Germline CDR1 is SQVTM and CDR2 is ANQGSEA.

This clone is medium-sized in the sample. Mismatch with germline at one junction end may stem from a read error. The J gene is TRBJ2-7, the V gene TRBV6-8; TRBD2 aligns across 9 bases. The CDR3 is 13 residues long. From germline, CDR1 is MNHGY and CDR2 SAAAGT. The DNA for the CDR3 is TGTGCCATCAGTAGACTAGCGGCTTACGAGCAGTACTTC. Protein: CAISRLAAYEQYF.

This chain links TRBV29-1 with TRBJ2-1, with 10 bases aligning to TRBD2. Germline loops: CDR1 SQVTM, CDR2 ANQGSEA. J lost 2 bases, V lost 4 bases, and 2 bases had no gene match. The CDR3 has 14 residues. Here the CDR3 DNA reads TGCAGCGTTGGGACTAGCGGACCCTACAATGAGCAGTTCTTC. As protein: CSVGTSGPYNEQFF.